These 21 T cell receptor beta chains originate from one sample sequenced in a study of blood T cell repertoires in COVID-19. The data were produced by immunoSEQ multiplex PCR, yet TCRdb's version contains in-frame clones alone and is incomplete. Among some 150,000 clones, 89% were seen once, and the ten largest hold approximately 3%. The sequenced sample was peripheral blood. Receptors originate from a man in his 60s with acute or convalescent COVID-19.

This chain links TRBV10-3 with TRBJ2-2; 13 nucleotides match TRBD2. CDR1 is ENHRY, CDR2 SYGVKD, per germline. The CDR3 totals 17 residues. With 7 bases clipped from V and 5 bases from J, the junction kept 10 bases outside the gene matches. CDR3 nucleotides: TGTGCCATCACCAAGACTAGCGGGGGGTCACAAACCGGGGAGCTGTTTTTT. Translation gives CAITKTSGGSQTGELFF.

In its sample, this clone was seen once. This chain links TRBV7-4 with TRBJ2-7; D might be TRBD2 (6 bases). The length of the CDR3 is 11 residues. V was pared by 11 bases and J by 0 bases, with 8 bases between. Germline loops: CDR1 SGHVT, CDR2 SQSDAQ. DNA for the CDR3: TGTGCCCGGGGGAGCTCCTACGAGCAGTACTTC. It encodes CARGSSYEQYF.

The J gene is TRBJ2-7, the V gene TRBV7-2; no clear D. The CDR3 extends over 14 amino acids. Trimming pared 1 base from V and 2 bases from J, leaving 9 bases between. Looked up from germline, CDR1 is SGHTA and CDR2 is FQGNSA. The CDR3 protein is CASSLGQVTYEQYF. CDR3 sequence (DNA): TGTGCCAGCAGCTTAGGGCAGGTTACCTACGAGCAGTACTTC.

J is TRBJ1-5 and V is TRBV4-1, with unresolved D. V lost 1 base to trimming and J lost 6 bases, with 13 bases between them. CDR1 and CDR2 from the germline V gene are MGHRA and YSYEKL. The CDR3 sequence is 15 residues long. The CDR3 is CASSQVKGGVQPQHF. The DNA of the CDR3 is TGCGCCAGCAGCCAAGTCAAGGGCGGGGTTCAGCCCCAGCATTTT.

This chain joins TRBV6-5 and TRBJ1-4; D remains unclear. CDR1 is MNHEY and CDR2 is SVGAGI in the germline V gene. The CDR3 consists of 13 residues. V dropped 2 bases and J dropped 15 bases, with 16 bases sitting between them. The CDR3 DNA reads as TGTGCCAGCAGTTACGCCCGACAAGCCCAAATGTTTTTT. Protein product: CASSYARQAQMFF.

The chain recombines TRBV14 with TRBJ1-1; D remains ambiguous. Germline loops: CDR1 SGHDN, CDR2 FVKESK. The V end lost 4 bases, the J end lost 2 bases, and 8 bases lay between the germline ends. The length of the CDR3 is 13 residues. The chain's CDR3 is CASSLQENTEAFF. The CDR3 bases are TGTGCCAGCAGCCTCCAGGAAAACACTGAAGCTTTCTTT.

The chain joins TRBV5-4 to TRBJ2-5, with 10 positions matching TRBD2. The CDR3 is made up of 19 amino acids. Germline loops: CDR1 SGHNT, CDR2 YYREEE (reference sequence). V shed 4 bases, J shed 1 base, and the junction held 16 bases outside the gene matches. In nucleotides, the CDR3 is TGTGCCAGCAGCCGACAAATGGGGCTAGCGGGGGCCTTCCAAGAGACCCAGTACTTC. Its translation is CASSRQMGLAGAFQETQYF.

This sequence joins TRBV6-6 and TRBJ1-1; D unresolved. V dropped 2 bases and J dropped 3 bases, with 10 bases sitting between them. Germline V gene data show CDR1 as MNHNY and CDR2 as SVGAGI (reference sequence). The CDR3 spans 14 residues. The CDR3 nucleotides are TGTGCCAGCAGTTACGGGGAGGGCGACACTGAAGCTTTCTTT. Amino acids: CASSYGEGDTEAFF.

The V and J genes are TRBV11-1 and TRBJ1-2; 8 nucleotides match TRBD1. The length of the CDR3 is 15 residues. The germline CDR1 and CDR2 sequences are SGHAT and FQDESV (reference sequence). The ends lost 5 bases at V and 8 bases at J; junction bases unmatched: 13. The DNA for the CDR3 is TGTGCCAGCAGCGGAAACCAGGGACAGGAGGGGGGCTACACCTTC. Its translation is CASSGNQGQEGGYTF.

The chain recombines TRBV19 with TRBJ1-2; TRBD1 aligns across 12 bases. Per the germline V gene, CDR1 is LNHDA and CDR2 is SQIVND (reference sequence). The CDR3 length is 15 residues. V lost 9 bases to trimming and J lost 4 bases; unmatched junction nucleotides: 9. The CDR3: CASGTGGAVSYGYTF. The DNA of the CDR3 is TGTGCCAGCGGGACAGGGGGCGCGGTTAGCTATGGCTACACCTTC.

J is TRBJ2-1 and V is TRBV5-1, with a possible D match to TRBD2 (6 bases). The CDR3 has 19 amino acids. Germline CDR1 and CDR2: SGHRS and YFSETQ. Trimming stripped 1 base from V and 5 bases from J, with 25 bases between. CDR3 DNA: TGCGCCAGCAGCTTGTCGGTAGGAGGGGCGAACTGGCCCAACAATGAGCAGTTCTTC. Translated: CASSLSVGGANWPNNEQFF.

The chain carries TRBV4-1 and TRBJ2-7, with a possible D match to TRBD2 (6 bases). V was pared by 1 base and J by 5 bases, with 15 bases between. The germline CDR1 and CDR2 sequences are MGHRA and YSYEKL. The CDR3 is 15 amino acids. CDR3 amino acids: CASSQAGTETNEQYF. The CDR3 nucleotides are TGCGCCAGCAGCCAAGCCGGGACTGAAACAAACGAGCAGTACTTC.

The chain combines TRBV6-1 with TRBJ2-7, with TRBD2 matching over 7 bases. This CDR3 comprises 17 residues. J was trimmed by 5 bases and V by 4 bases; bases with no gene match: 17. From germline, CDR1 is MNHNS and CDR2 SASEGT. In DNA, the CDR3 is TGTGCCAGCAGTGGCCCCACCCTCGGCGGGGGTGGAAACGAGCAGTACTTC. As protein: CASSGPTLGGGGNEQYF.

The rearrangement joins TRBV18 to TRBJ1-6; the D gene is possibly TRBD1 (6 bases). Germline CDR1 KGHSH, CDR2 LQKENI. The CDR3 is made up of 14 amino acids. The V and J ends lost 2 bases and 13 bases respectively, with 15 bases between them. The CDR3 nucleotides are TGTGCCAGCTCACCAACCGGGGGGCGCGATCCCCTCCACTTT. Translation: CASSPTGGRDPLHF.

J is TRBJ1-2 and V is TRBV27; the match to TRBD1 covers 8 bases. This CDR3 spans 14 amino acids. Germline V gene sequence: CDR1 MNHEY, CDR2 SMNVEV (reference sequence). Trimming at V came to 4 bases and at J to 6 bases, leaving 7 bases not matched to a gene. CDR3 protein: CASSSRTGTDGYTF. In DNA, the CDR3 is TGTGCCAGCAGTTCACGGACAGGGACAGATGGCTACACCTTC.

V is TRBV10-3 and J is TRBJ1-3; 7 nucleotides line up with TRBD1. The germline V gene has CDR1 ENHRY and CDR2 SYGVKD. The CDR3 extends over 16 amino acids. The trim removed 2 bases at V and 2 bases at J, leaving 6 bases unmatched. Written as DNA, the CDR3 is TGTGCCATCAGTGAGAGACAGGGAGGTGCTGGAAACACCATATATTTT. Translated, it gives CAISERQGGAGNTIYF.

The rearrangement links TRBV6-2 or TRBV6-3 to TRBJ1-5; 7 bases map to TRBD1. Germline V lookup: CDR1 MNHEY, CDR2 SVGEGT. Trimming took 4 bases from V and 4 from J; bases not matched to a gene: 7. The CDR3 length is 15 residues. In nucleotides, the CDR3 is TGTGCCAGCAGTTCCTGGACAGGAGGGAATCAGCCCCAGCATTTT. Protein product: CASSSWTGGNQPQHF.

In its sample, this clone was seen a few times. The V and J genes are TRBV2 and TRBJ1-5; D perhaps matches TRBD1 (6 bases). CDR3 length equals 15 residues. Germline assignment: CDR1 SNHLY and CDR2 FYNNEI. V lost 8 bases and J 2 bases, leaving 16 bases between the germline ends. The CDR3 here is CASCVGGAGNQPQHF. The DNA for the CDR3 is TGTGCCAGCTGTGTGGGGGGGGCGGGCAATCAGCCCCAGCATTTT. The full variable domain, rest sourced from reference TRBV2 and TRBJ1-5, is EPEVTQTPSHQVTQMGQEVILRCVPISNHLYFYWYRQILGQKVEFLVSFYNNEISEKSEIFDDQFSVERPDGSNFTLKIRSTKLEDSAMYFCASCVGGAGNQPQHFGDGTRLSIL.

This chain links TRBV30 with TRBJ1-2; 7 bases line up with TRBD1. V dropped 1 base and J dropped 0; count of bases not matched to a gene: 2. Per germline, CDR1 GTSNPN and CDR2 SVGIG (reference sequence). This CDR3 spans 14 amino acids. CDR3 in DNA: TGTGCCTGGAGTGCCGGACAGGCTAACTATGGCTACACCTTC. This sequence encodes CAWSAGQANYGYTF.

The CDR3 nucleotides are TGCGCCAGCAGCCAGGGGGCGGCCAACACCGTTACCGGGGAGCTGTTTTTT. Translated, it gives CASSQGAANTVTGELFF. The chain recombines TRBV5-1 with TRBJ2-2; TRBD1 matches 8 bases. Germline loops: CDR1 SGHRS, CDR2 YFSETQ. There are 17 residues in the CDR3. V was clipped by 4 bases and J by 5 bases; unmatched bases: 13.

V is TRBV5-1 and J is TRBJ1-3, with D tentatively TRBD1 (6 bases). Per germline, CDR1 SGHRS and CDR2 YFSETQ. The germline V and J ends were trimmed by 4 bases and 1 base, with 15 bases remaining between them. The CDR3 runs 16 residues. CDR3 sequence reads: CASSIPATGSGNTIYF. CDR3 nucleotide sequence: TGCGCCAGCAGCATTCCAGCAACAGGGTCTGGAAACACCATATATTTT. Full variable domain (rest looked up from reference TRBV5-1 and TRBJ1-3): KAGVTQTPRYLIKTRGQQVTLSCSPISGHRSVSWYQQTPGQGLQFLFEYFSETQRNKGNFPGRFSGRQFSNSRSEMNVSTLELGDSALYLCASSIPATGSGNTIYFGEGSWLTVV.